The next 10 T cell receptor beta chains were all read from a single sample in a study of CXCR3-negative and CXCR3-positive naive CD8 T cells. The libraries of TRB cDNA were constructed through 5' RACE using UMI labels. TCRdb reprocessed the 5' RACE reads; each CDR3 protein has one entry and no DNA is given. This listing includes 100,000 to 150,000 distinct CDR3 sequences. The sample was naive CXCR3- CD8+ T cells from blood. The subset here: CD45RO-CCR7+CD27+CD95- naive CD8+ T cells lacking CXCR3 (TNR3-). The receptors originated from a human donor in good health. Some clones in this sample may be carry-over from other donors' samples.

V and J are TRBV12-3 or TRBV12-4 and TRBJ2-2; checking the TCRdb D call of TRBD1 is not possible without DNA. CDR3 length equals 14 residues. This CDR3 is CASTPQGESGELFF.

The V call is TRBV7-9, the J call TRBJ2-7; TCRdb reports TRBD2, a call that lacks DNA to check it against. The CDR3 length is 12 residues. Germline CDR1 reads SEHNR; CDR2 reads FQNEAQ (reference sequence). The CDR3 here is CASSRPRNEQYF.

The chain is built from TRBV28 and TRBJ2-7; checking the TCRdb D call of TRBD2 is not possible without DNA. The germline V gene encodes CDR1 MDHEN and CDR2 SYDVKM. The CDR3 sequence is 16 residues long. This CDR3 is CASRTWTSGNSYEQYF. The entire variable domain, with the rest obtained from reference TRBV28 and TRBJ2-7, is as follows: DVKVTQSSRYLVKRTGEKVFLECVQDMDHENMFWYRQDPGLGLRLIYFSYDVKMKEKGDIPEGYSVSREKKERFSLILESASTNQTSMYLCASRTWTSGNSYEQYFGPGTRLTVT.

The CDR3 spells CASSQDGTRGGYEQYF. The chain employs TRBV4-2 and TRBJ2-7; TCRdb designates TRBD2, a call that cannot be tested without DNA. The CDR3 extends over 16 amino acids. Germline CDR1 and CDR2: LGHNA and YNFKEQ.

This CDR3 reads CASSQDSLYNEQFF. The rearrangement links TRBV14 to TRBJ2-1; the D call from TCRdb, TRBD2, cannot be confirmed without DNA. CDR1 SGHDN and CDR2 FVKESK come from the germline V gene. The CDR3 covers 14 residues.

V is TRBV7-2 and J is TRBJ2-7; no DNA is available, so the TRBD1 call from TCRdb remains unchecked. Germline lookup yields CDR1 SGHTA and CDR2 FQGNSA. This CDR3 has 16 residues. The CDR3 protein is CASSADRAPTPYEQYF.

This rearrangement joins TRBV7-2 to TRBJ2-2; the D gene TCRdb calls, TRBD1, cannot be checked with no DNA. CDR3 size: 17 residues. Germline V CDR1 and CDR2: SGHTA, FQGNSA. CDR3 protein: CASSAGQGWTVTGELFF.

The rearrangement links TRBV19 to TRBJ2-1. CDR1 is LNHDA and CDR2 is SQIVND in the germline V gene (reference sequence). This CDR3 is 14 amino acids long. CDR3 in amino acids: CASKGLWSDNEQFF.

The chain couples TRBV27 to TRBJ2-7. Germline CDR1 is MNHEY and CDR2 is SMNVEV (reference sequence). The CDR3 is 15 residues long. The chain's CDR3 is CASSLSPVIGSEQYF.

V is TRBV20-1 and J is TRBJ2-7. Germline values: CDR1 DFQATT, CDR2 SNEGSKA (reference sequence). The CDR3 has 11 residues. The CDR3 sequence is CSARAAYEQYF.